This is a list of T cell receptor beta chains from one sample in a study of PD-1 blockade in classical Hodgkin lymphoma. Produced via immunoSEQ multiplex PCR; TCRdb's table is partial and in-frame only. The sample lists approximately 17,000 clones, around four fifths occurring once. The sample in question was CD4+ T cells from blood, obtained at baseline. Every receptor here comes from a human donor with classical Hodgkin lymphoma. The CDR3 runs from the conserved cysteine through the conserved F or W. Each record gives: D gene, clone size, J gene, V gene, CDR3 protein, CDR3 DNA. D genes are given only for firm matches. Some rows have no size entry. The others give once, few or many, or a class for an expanded clone.

.,once,TRBJ1-4,TRBV2,CASSDLGASNEKLFF,TGTGCCAGCAGTGATCTCGGGGCTTCTAATGAAAAACTGTTTTTT
.,few,TRBJ1-2,TRBV7-8,CASSLKGGYGYTF,TGTGCCAGCAGCTTAAAGGGGGGGTATGGCTACACCTTC
TRBD2,.,TRBJ2-3,TRBV2,CASTLREGADTQYF,TGTGCCAGCACCCTACGGGAGGGCGCGGATACGCAGTATTTT
.,.,TRBJ2-1,TRBV15,CATSSASSWGTDNEQFF,TGTGCCACCAGCAGTGCCTCGTCGTGGGGGACTGACAATGAGCAGTTCTTC
TRBD1,.,TRBJ2-4,TRBV7-9,CASSQGQATANIQYF,TGTGCCAGCAGCCAGGGACAGGCCACGGCAAACATTCAGTACTTC
.,few,TRBJ2-3,TRBV5-6,CASSLRVVSTDTQYF,TGTGCCAGCAGCTTGAGGGTGGTTAGCACAGATACGCAGTATTTT
.,.,TRBJ1-2,TRBV6-6,CASSYAGTTYGYTF,TGTGCCAGCAGTTACGCAGGGACGACCTATGGCTACACCTTC
TRBD2,.,TRBJ2-1,TRBV18,CASSPGSGRQDNEQFF,TGTGCCAGCTCACCGGGTAGCGGGAGGCAGGACAATGAGCAGTTCTTC
TRBD2,.,TRBJ2-7,TRBV5-8,CASSLGSGRVYEQYF,TGTGCCAGCAGCTTAGGTAGCGGGAGGGTCTACGAGCAGTACTTC
.,.,TRBJ2-1,TRBV5-3,CARSFDPRANEQFF,TGTGCCAGAAGCTTTGATCCTCGGGCCAATGAGCAGTTCTTC
.,.,TRBJ1-3,TRBV29-1,CSVAIQASGNTIYF,TGCAGCGTTGCTATACAGGCCTCTGGAAACACCATATATTTT
TRBD2,few,TRBJ2-5,TRBV27,CASSLLGLAHSQETQYF,TGTGCCAGCAGTTTATTAGGACTAGCCCACTCTCAAGAGACCCAGTACTTC
.,.,TRBJ2-2,TRBV4-2,CASSQTTGPGELFF,TGTGCCAGCAGCCAAACAACAGGGCCCGGGGAGCTGTTTTTT
TRBD1,.,TRBJ2-3,TRBV2,CASSDNRGRTDTQYF,TGTGCCAGCAGCGATAACAGGGGGCGGACAGATACGCAGTATTTT
.,.,TRBJ2-6,TRBV4-1,CASSQGWAGNSGANVLTF,TGCGCCAGCAGCCAAGGGTGGGCAGGGAACTCTGGGGCCAACGTCCTGACTTTC
.,.,TRBJ2-7,TRBV5-1,CASSLGQGALAKEDRSEQYF,TGCGCCAGCAGCTTGGGCCAGGGAGCTTTAGCTAAGGAGGATCGTTCCGAGCAGTACTTC
TRBD1,.,TRBJ2-5,TRBV18,CASSPAGTEETQYF,TGTGCCAGCTCACCAGCCGGGACAGAAGAGACCCAGTACTTC
TRBD1,.,TRBJ1-3,TRBV11-1,CASSTGTGVLNTIYF,TGTGCCAGCAGCACCGGGACAGGGGTCTTGAACACCATATATTTT
TRBD2,.,TRBJ2-3,TRBV10-2,CAAEKKRGSPDRSTDTQYF,TGCGCCGCCGAAAAGAAGCGGGGATCGCCGGATCGATCCACAGATACGCAGTATTTT
TRBD1,.,TRBJ2-1,TRBV6-6,CASSSPGQGANNEQFF,TGTGCCAGCAGTTCTCCTGGACAGGGGGCAAACAATGAGCAGTTCTTC
.,few,TRBJ2-7,TRBV11-2,CASSFLTGSEQYF,TGTGCCAGCAGTTTCCTTACAGGGTCCGAGCAGTACTTC
.,medium-sized,TRBJ1-1,TRBV7-9,CASSLGTEAFF,TGTGCCAGCAGCCTAGGTACTGAAGCTTTCTTT
.,.,TRBJ1-3,TRBV28,CASTTISGNTIYF,TGTGCCAGCACCACCATCTCTGGAAACACCATATATTTT
TRBD2,.,TRBJ2-3,TRBV10-3,CAISGWTSGGLDTQYF,TGTGCCATCAGTGGATGGACTAGCGGGGGTTTAGATACGCAGTATTTT
TRBD2,.,TRBJ2-3,TRBV2,CASSELAGTDTQYF,TGTGCCAGCAGTGAACTAGCGGGCACAGATACGCAGTATTTT
TRBD1,.,TRBJ1-1,TRBV11-2,CASSPWTGNTEAFF,TGTGCCAGCAGCCCCTGGACAGGGAACACTGAAGCTTTCTTT
TRBD2,.,TRBJ2-1,TRBV7-3,CASSLRGTSGTGVNEQFF,TGTGCCAGCAGCTTAAGGGGGACTAGCGGGACGGGTGTGAATGAGCAGTTCTTC
.,.,TRBJ2-3,TRBV10-3,CAISEGTLPTDTQYF,TGTGCCATCAGTGAGGGGACTCTTCCGACAGATACGCAGTATTTT
TRBD1,.,TRBJ1-3,TRBV5-1,CASSLGSGTGGSGNTIYF,TGCGCCAGCAGCTTGGGAAGCGGGACAGGGGGCTCTGGAAACACCATATATTTT
TRBD1,.,TRBJ2-7,TRBV5-4,CASSLDQGAFYEQYF,TGCGCCAGCAGCTTGGATCAGGGGGCTTTCTACGAGCAGTACTTC
.,few,TRBJ2-7,TRBV7-9,CASSSTRWYEQYF,TGTGCCAGCAGCTCCACTAGGTGGTACGAGCAGTACTTC
TRBD1,once,TRBJ2-5,TRBV11-2,CASSPTRGPGETQYF,TGTGCCAGCAGCCCCACGAGGGGGCCTGGAGAGACCCAGTACTTC
TRBD1,.,TRBJ1-1,TRBV27,CASRGTGGNTEAFF,TGTGCCAGCAGGGGGACAGGGGGGAACACTGAAGCTTTCTTT
.,.,TRBJ2-5,TRBV9,CASSVRDGGDQETQYF,TGTGCCAGCAGCGTCCGGGACGGCGGAGACCAAGAGACCCAGTACTTC
TRBD2,.,TRBJ2-1,TRBV2,CASFTSGFSSYNEQFF,TGTGCCAGCTTTACTAGCGGGTTTAGCTCCTACAATGAGCAGTTCTTC
TRBD2,.,TRBJ2-3,TRBV5-1,CASSFSGGTPDTQYF,TGCGCCAGCAGCTTTAGCGGGGGGACCCCAGATACGCAGTATTTT
.,.,TRBJ1-2,TRBV18,CASSPAGQSNYGYTF,TGTGCCAGCTCACCCGCGGGACAAAGTAACTATGGCTACACCTTC
.,.,TRBJ1-2,TRBV18,CASSPAVFRGRGYTF,TGTGCCAGCTCACCAGCGGTCTTCAGGGGAAGGGGCTACACCTTC
.,once,TRBJ2-1,TRBV7-7,CASSLGPLGVSSYNEQFF,TGTGCCAGCAGCTTAGGGCCCCTGGGGGTGAGCTCCTACAATGAGCAGTTCTTC
.,.,TRBJ1-2,TRBV6-1,CASNDYDTLYGYTF,TGTGCCAGCAATGACTACGACACCCTCTATGGCTACACCTTC
.,.,TRBJ2-5,TRBV28,CASVRRYREGETQYF,TGTGCCAGCGTCCGACGGTACAGGGAAGGGGAGACCCAGTACTTC
.,.,TRBJ2-7,TRBV25-1,CASSESASYEQYF,TGTGCCAGCAGTGAATCCGCGAGCTACGAGCAGTACTTC
TRBD2,.,TRBJ2-7,TRBV12-5,CASGSNPGLHSTPPSYEQYF,TGTGCTAGTGGTTCTAATCCGGGACTACACAGCACCCCACCCTCCTACGAGCAGTACTTC